Detailed here is one T cell receptor beta chain. Its antigen is still unknown. The data belong to a study of shared clonotypes between healthy human individuals. Study results and caveats: Sampling was confined to blood; repertoires within tissues likely differ.

Genomic DNA per cell subset filled all wells of several immunoSEQ plates. Ten immunoSEQ deep assay plates were used to sequence unsorted PBMC DNA. How the authors handled the data: Filtering differed, since immunoSEQ gave only junction sequences and no quality scores. Sequencing used immunoSEQ multiplex PCR; TCRdb keeps in-frame clones, though not all of them. That table is the source of V, J and clone size, and D and trimming were worked out from the DNA. This sample has about 470,000 clones, with 70% to 80% found just once. Trimming took off 3 bases at V and 0 bases at J, with 9 bases between the two ends. The CDR3 loop spans 15 amino acids. Germline V gene data show CDR1 as KGHSH and CDR2 as LQKENI.

The sample was PBMCs. The chain combines TRBV18 with TRBJ1-3; D is perhaps TRBD1 (6 bases). The TCR was taken from a woman between 40 and 50 years old in good health. Some clones in this sample may be carry-over from other donors' samples. CDR3 DNA sequence: TGTGCCAGCTCACCCCCGACAGGCTCTGGAAACACCATATATTTT. Its translation is CASSPPTGSGNTIYF.